Below, one T cell receptor beta chain is given with its context. A read error may explain this, as a much larger clone is one base away. The data belong to a study of kidney transplant recipient with SARS-CoV-2 infection. TCRdb re-called the reads through MiXCR, storing one row per CDR3 protein. The sample yields about 240,000 distinct CDR3 sequences, 29% seen once. Sample: a blood sample, taken at baseline and between days 110 and 120 from a kidney transplant recipient. The sequence derives from a young adult male patient who had COVID-19 and was a kidney transplant recipient. Some T cells may be transferred from the graft donor.

CDR3 residues: CASSGLPAPYEQYF. DNA for the CDR3: TGTGCCAGCAGCGGGTTGCCTGCCCCCTACGAGCAGTACTTC. The chain combines TRBV12-3 or TRBV12-4 with TRBJ2-4, with unresolved D. The DNA end favors TRBJ2-7, so the J call may be wrong. CDR3 length equals 14 residues.